The source of this T cell receptor beta chain is a study of T-cell reconstitution after alpha-beta-depleted transplantation in children. In this sample, this clonotype turned up many times. The library targeted TCRbeta and was prepared with unique molecular identifiers. TCRdb re-analysed the PCR reads in MiXCR, keeping a single row per CDR3 protein. This sample has about 360,000 distinct CDR3 sequences, with approximately 12% found just once. V gave up 6 bases and J gave up 5 bases; unmatched junction bases: 5. Germline CDR1 is SEHNR and CDR2 is FQNEAQ (reference sequence). CDR3 length equals 13 residues.

This receptor was obtained from a human donor who donated a stem cell graft to a child with Fanconi anemia. The chain employs TRBV7-9 and TRBJ2-7; 9 positions agree with TRBD1. The sample in question was PBMCs, obtained from the stem cell graft. The CDR3 DNA follows: TGTGCCAGCAGTGAGACAGGGGGGGACGAGCAGTACTTC. This codes for CASSETGGDEQYF.